This TCR beta chain derives from a study of CD8+CD57+ T cells in acquired aplastic anemia. Using genomic DNA as the template, TCR beta VDJ and CDR3 profiling was carried out. TCRdb reprocessed the reads with MiXCR, giving one entry per CDR3 protein. The sample contains about 98,000 distinct CDR3 sequences, around 68% of which appear only once. V lost 5 bases and J lost 2, with 15 bases in between. Germline V gene lookup returns CDR1 SNHLY and CDR2 FYNNEI. The CDR3 sequence is 15 residues long. Whoever was chosen for sequencing had shown CD8+CD57+ cell expansion by flow cytometry. The V and J genes are TRBV2 and TRBJ1-2; D is unresolved. This sequence originates from a human donor with aplastic anemia. Sequencing was carried out using sorted CD4+, CD8+, or CD8+CD57+ T cells (not recorded which) from PBMCs. The CDR3 DNA sequence: TGTGCCAGCAGTTACTCGGTTGGAGCGAACTATGGCTACACCTTC. This codes for CASSYSVGANYGYTF.